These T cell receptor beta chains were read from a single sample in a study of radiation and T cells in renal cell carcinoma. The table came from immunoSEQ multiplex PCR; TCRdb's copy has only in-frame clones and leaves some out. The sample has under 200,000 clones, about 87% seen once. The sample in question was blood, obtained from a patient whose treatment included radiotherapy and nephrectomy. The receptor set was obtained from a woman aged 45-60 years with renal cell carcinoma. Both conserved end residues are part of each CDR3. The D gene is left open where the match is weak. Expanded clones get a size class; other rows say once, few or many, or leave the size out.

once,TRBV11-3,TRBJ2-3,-,CASSLVGGTQYF,TGTGCCAGCAGCTTGGTAGGGGGTACGCAGTATTTT
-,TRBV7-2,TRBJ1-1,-,CASSLLRGAEAFF,TGTGCCAGCAGCTTATTACGGGGCGCTGAAGCTTTCTTT
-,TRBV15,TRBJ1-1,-,CATSRHVNTEAFF,TGTGCCACCAGCAGGCATGTGAACACTGAAGCTTTCTTT
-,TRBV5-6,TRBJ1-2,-,CASLHNRNYGYTF,TGTGCCAGCCTTCATAATCGGAACTATGGCTACACCTTC
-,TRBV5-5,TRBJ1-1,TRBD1,CASTQGQGPIMNTEAFF,TGTGCCAGCACTCAGGGACAGGGGCCGATCATGAACACTGAAGCTTTCTTT
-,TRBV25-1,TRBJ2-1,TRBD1,CASSYYRDRGLNEQFF,TGTGCCAGCAGCTATTACCGGGACAGGGGGTTGAATGAGCAGTTCTTC
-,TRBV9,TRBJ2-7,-,CASSQLATFGEQYF,TGTGCCAGCAGCCAGCTAGCTACCTTCGGAGAGCAGTACTTC
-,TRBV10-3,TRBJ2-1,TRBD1,CAISDGTGGMNEQFF,TGTGCCATCAGTGACGGGACAGGGGGCATGAATGAGCAGTTCTTC
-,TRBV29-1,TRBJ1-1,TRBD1,CSVEPGQGETFF,TGCAGCGTTGAACCCGGACAGGGTGAGACTTTCTTT
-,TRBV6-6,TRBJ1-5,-,CASSYGTASNQPQHF,TGTGCCAGCAGTTACGGCACAGCTAGCAATCAGCCCCAGCATTTT
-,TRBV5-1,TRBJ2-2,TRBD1,CASSLGQLNTGELFF,TGCGCCAGCAGCCTGGGACAGTTAAACACCGGGGAGCTGTTTTTT
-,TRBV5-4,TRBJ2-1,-,CASSLGGPMTYNEQFF,TGTGCCAGCAGCTTGGGTGGGCCTATGACTTACAATGAGCAGTTCTTC
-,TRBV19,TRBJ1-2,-,CASSIDPDARGYTF,TGTGCCAGTAGTATAGACCCAGACGCAAGGGGCTACACCTTC
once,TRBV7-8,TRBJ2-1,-,CASSTEEGFSYNEQFF,TGTGCCAGCAGCACCGAGGAGGGGTTCTCCTACAATGAGCAGTTCTTC
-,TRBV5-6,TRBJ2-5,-,CASRPIMSEQETQYF,TGTGCCAGCAGACCTATTATGTCGGAACAAGAGACCCAGTACTTC
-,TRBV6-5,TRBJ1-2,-,CASKGLYGYTF,TGTGCCAGCAAAGGCCTCTATGGCTACACCTTC
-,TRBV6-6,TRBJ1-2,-,CASRGGAGYGYTF,TGTGCCAGCAGAGGGGGGGCAGGCTATGGCTACACCTTC
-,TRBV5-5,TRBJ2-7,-,CASSRTPNYEQYF,TGTGCCAGCAGTCGGACTCCAAACTACGAGCAGTACTTC
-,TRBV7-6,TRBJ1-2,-,CASSLLGARGYTF,TGTGCCAGCAGCTTACTCGGAGCGCGGGGCTACACCTTC
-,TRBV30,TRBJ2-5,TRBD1,CAWSLGTGTSETQYF,TGTGCCTGGAGTCTAGGGACAGGGACTTCGGAGACCCAGTACTTC
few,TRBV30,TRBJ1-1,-,CAWSGQFEAFF,TGTGCCTGGAGTGGACAGTTTGAAGCTTTCTTT
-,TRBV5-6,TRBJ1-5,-,CASSLNSGDSNQPQHF,TGTGCCAGCAGCTTAAACTCAGGGGATAGCAATCAGCCCCAGCATTTT
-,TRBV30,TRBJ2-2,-,CAWSVGRASTGELFF,TGTGCCTGGAGTGTTGGGCGGGCGTCCACCGGGGAGCTGTTTTTT
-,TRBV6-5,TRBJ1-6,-,CASSSRDTYNSPLHF,TGTGCCAGCAGTTCCCGGGACACCTATAATTCACCCCTCCACTTT
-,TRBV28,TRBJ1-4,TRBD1,CASSDRAWEKLFF,TGTGCCAGCAGTGACAGGGCGTGGGAAAAACTGTTTTTT
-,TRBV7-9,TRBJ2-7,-,CASSPKLGPRYEQYF,TGTGCCAGCAGCCCGAAATTGGGACCCAGGTACGAGCAGTACTTC
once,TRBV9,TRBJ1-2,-,CASSVGIDYGYGYTF,TGTGCCAGCAGCGTAGGAATAGACTACGGCTATGGCTACACCTTC
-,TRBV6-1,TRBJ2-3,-,CASSELGVVSGRFTDTQYF,TGTGCCAGCAGTGAACTGGGTGTAGTGTCAGGGAGATTTACAGATACGCAGTATTTT
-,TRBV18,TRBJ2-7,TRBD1,CASSTRDSSSYEQYF,TGTGCCAGCTCAACCCGGGACAGCAGCTCCTACGAGCAGTACTTC
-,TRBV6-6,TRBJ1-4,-,CASSYRVGEKLFF,TGTGCCAGCAGTTATAGGGTCGGGGAAAAACTGTTTTTT
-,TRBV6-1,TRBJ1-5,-,CASSELGRFNQPQHF,TGTGCCAGCAGTGAACTTGGCAGATTCAATCAGCCCCAGCATTTT
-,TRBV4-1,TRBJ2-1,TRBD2,CASSQPLRGVGDEQFF,TGCGCCAGCAGCCAACCTTTGCGGGGGGTCGGGGATGAGCAGTTCTTC
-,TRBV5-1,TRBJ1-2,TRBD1,CASTTGALNYGYTF,TGCGCCAGCACTACAGGGGCCCTAAACTATGGCTACACCTTC
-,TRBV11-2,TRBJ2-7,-,CASSPRTSSGYEQYF,TGTGCCAGCAGCCCCAGGACCTCCTCGGGCTACGAGCAGTACTTC
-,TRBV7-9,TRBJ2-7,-,CASSPSLEQYF,TGTGCCAGCAGCCCCTCCCTCGAGCAGTACTTC